The entry below describes one T cell receptor beta chain. No antigen is known for it. The data originate from a study of cytomegalovirus exposure and HLA in healthy donors. Study information: Previous work identified 90 million to 130 million unique TCR beta sequences from some 170 million T cells.

Use of 60 Vbeta and 13 Jbeta primers characterized the PCR. The assay was immunoSEQ multiplex PCR, and TCRdb's table has in-frame clones only and misses some. The sample contains approximately 190,000 clones, approximately 80% of which appear only once. These donors, healthy bone marrow donors, were studied. Findings and caveats of the study: Beyond CMV serostatus, there was no information to go on about immune exposure.

Germline CDR1 MDHEN, CDR2 SYDVKM. V lost 2 bases, J lost 0 bases, and 5 bases stayed unmatched. The CDR3 spans 17 residues. The source is a woman in her late teens or twenties in good health and CMV-seronegative. This chain uses TRBV28 with TRBJ1-5; 9 bases fit TRBD1. The sample comprised PBMCs. The CDR3 DNA is TGTGCCAGCAGTTTAGGGACAGGGTTGGTTAGCAATCAGCCCCAGCATTTT. Protein: CASSLGTGLVSNQPQHF. The entire variable domain, with the rest obtained from reference TRBV28 and TRBJ1-5, is as follows: DVKVTQSSRYLVKRTGEKVFLECVQDMDHENMFWYRQDPGLGLRLIYFSYDVKMKEKGDIPEGYSVSREKKERFSLILESASTNQTSMYLCASSLGTGLVSNQPQHFGDGTRLSIL.